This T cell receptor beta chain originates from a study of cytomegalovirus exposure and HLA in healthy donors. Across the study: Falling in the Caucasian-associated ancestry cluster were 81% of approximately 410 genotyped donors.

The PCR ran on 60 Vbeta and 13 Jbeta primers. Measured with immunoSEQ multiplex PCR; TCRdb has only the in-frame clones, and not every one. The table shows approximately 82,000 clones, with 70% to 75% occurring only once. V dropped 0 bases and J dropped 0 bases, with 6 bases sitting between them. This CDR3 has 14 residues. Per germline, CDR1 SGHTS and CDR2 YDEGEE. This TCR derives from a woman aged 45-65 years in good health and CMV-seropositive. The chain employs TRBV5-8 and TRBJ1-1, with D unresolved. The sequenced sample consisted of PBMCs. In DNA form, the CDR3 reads TGTGCCAGCAGCTTGGGCAGGTTGAACACTGAAGCTTTCTTT. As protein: CASSLGRLNTEAFF.